This is a list of T cell receptor beta chains from one sample in a study of blood T cell repertoires in COVID-19. Some clones are missing from TCRdb's copy, which holds only in-frame ones; the method was immunoSEQ multiplex PCR. The table records 70,000 to 90,000 clones, about 88% of them present only once. The sample consisted of peripheral blood. These receptors originate from a human donor in a cohort sampled during active COVID-19. CDR3s include the opening cysteine and the closing phenylalanine or tryptophan. A D gene is named only where the DNA matches it firmly. Clone size is not always given. Where it is, it says once, few, many or a class for expanded clones.

d_gene	v_gene	abundance	j_gene	CDR3aa	CDR3nt
NA	TRBV7-2	NA	TRBJ2-5	CASSLIAAGLETQYF	TGTGCCAGCAGCTTAATAGCGGCTGGATTAGAGACCCAGTACTTC
TRBD2	TRBV24-1	once	TRBJ2-2	CATSDLLESGDTGELFF	TGTGCCACCAGTGATCTCTTGGAGAGCGGGGACACCGGGGAGCTGTTTTTT
NA	TRBV5-6	once	TRBJ2-7	CASSWDKAYEQYF	TGTGCCAGCAGCTGGGACAAAGCCTACGAGCAGTACTTC
NA	TRBV6-5	NA	TRBJ1-1	CASSYSGSTEAFF	TGTGCCAGCAGTTACTCAGGGAGCACTGAAGCTTTCTTT
NA	TRBV19	NA	TRBJ1-5	CASSIPGVDNQPQHF	TGTGCCAGTAGTATCCCCGGGGTTGACAATCAGCCCCAGCATTTT
TRBD2	TRBV14	once	TRBJ2-5	CASSPSQGLVGETQYF	TGTGCCAGCAGCCCAAGTCAGGGACTAGTGGGCGAGACCCAGTACTTC
TRBD1	TRBV9	NA	TRBJ1-3	CASSRDSGNTIYF	TGTGCCAGCAGCAGGGACAGTGGAAACACCATATATTTT
TRBD1	TRBV3-1/TRBV3-2	NA	TRBJ2-7	CASSQDPPDREYEQYF	TGTGCCAGCAGCCAAGATCCCCCGGACAGGGAATACGAGCAGTACTTC
NA	TRBV5-1	NA	TRBJ1-2	CASSLGYIGDGYTF	TGCGCCAGCAGCTTGGGTTACATAGGGGATGGCTACACCTTC
TRBD1	TRBV9	NA	TRBJ2-7	CASSQQGVDNYEQYF	TGTGCCAGCAGCCAACAGGGGGTGGATAACTACGAGCAGTACTTC
TRBD1	TRBV7-8	NA	TRBJ1-1	CASSLQGGNTEAFF	TGTGCCAGCAGCCTACAGGGGGGGAACACTGAAGCTTTCTTT
TRBD2	TRBV3-1/TRBV3-2	NA	TRBJ2-1	CASSGTSRLIYNEQFF	TGTGCCAGCAGCGGGACTAGCCGCCTCATCTACAATGAGCAGTTCTTC
NA	TRBV7-7	NA	TRBJ2-7	CASSSPNRGYGFLSYEQYF	TGTGCTAGCAGCTCGCCCAATAGGGGATACGGGTTTCTATCCTACGAGCAGTACTTC
TRBD2	TRBV18	NA	TRBJ2-1	CATSSGSNNEQFF	TGTGCCACGTCGAGCGGGAGCAACAATGAGCAGTTCTTC
NA	TRBV6-4	NA	TRBJ1-4	CARLTLVGTPANEKLFF	TGTGCCCGACTAACCCTCGTGGGGACACCGGCTAATGAAAAACTGTTTTTT
NA	TRBV2	NA	TRBJ1-2	CASRERRDGYTF	TGTGCCAGCAGAGAACGGAGGGATGGCTACACCTTC
NA	TRBV10-3	NA	TRBJ1-2	CAISGRRGDGYTF	TGTGCCATCAGTGGTCGCAGGGGCGATGGCTACACCTTC
NA	TRBV20-1	NA	TRBJ2-7	CSAPPAEQYF	TGCAGCGCGCCTCCTGCCGAGCAGTACTTC
TRBD2	TRBV4-2	NA	TRBJ2-2	CASRLAGGPNTGELFF	TGTGCCAGTAGACTAGCGGGGGGTCCGAACACCGGGGAGCTGTTTTTT
NA	TRBV7-2	NA	TRBJ2-5	CASSNSQGSKTQYF	TGTGCCAGCAGCAACTCACAGGGCAGCAAGACCCAGTACTTC
NA	TRBV4-3	NA	TRBJ2-2	CASSQEAGLPTTGELFF	TGCGCCAGCAGCCAAGAGGCGGGGCTACCAACGACCGGGGAGCTGTTTTTT
NA	TRBV11-2	NA	TRBJ1-1	CASSPSGGMGGTEAFF	TGTGCCAGCAGCCCCTCGGGGGGAATGGGTGGTACTGAAGCTTTCTTT
NA	TRBV9	NA	TRBJ2-2	CASSRGRIGTGELFF	TGTGCCAGCAGCCGGGGTCGGATTGGGACCGGGGAGCTGTTTTTT
TRBD1	TRBV19	NA	TRBJ2-3	CASSRGQGDTQYF	TGTGCCAGTAGCCGAGGACAGGGAGATACGCAGTATTTT
NA	TRBV7-9	NA	TRBJ1-1	CASSSTWTGYYTEAFF	TGTGCCAGCAGCTCAACATGGACTGGTTACTACACTGAAGCTTTCTTT
TRBD1	TRBV5-8	NA	TRBJ2-7	CASSLYRGYEQYF	TGTGCCAGCAGCTTGTACAGGGGCTACGAGCAGTACTTC
TRBD1	TRBV4-3	once	TRBJ1-6	CASSQERARQGNNSPLHF	TGCGCCAGCAGCCAAGAGAGAGCGAGACAGGGGAATAATTCACCCCTCCACTTT
NA	TRBV5-1	NA	TRBJ2-5	CASRIAAEPRETQYF	TGCGCCAGCAGAATCGCAGCGGAGCCGAGGGAGACCCAGTACTTC
NA	TRBV5-3	NA	TRBJ2-7	CARSPSRGRRPYEQYF	TGTGCCAGAAGCCCTAGTAGGGGCAGGCGACCCTACGAGCAGTACTTC
NA	TRBV5-1	NA	TRBJ1-4	CASSSGGSANEKLFF	TGCGCCAGCAGCTCGGGTGGGTCGGCTAATGAAAAACTGTTTTTT
TRBD1	TRBV18	NA	TRBJ1-5	CASSMDRSNQPQHF	TGTGCCAGCTCAATGGACAGGTCTAATCAGCCCCAGCATTTT
TRBD1	TRBV7-8	once	TRBJ1-1	CASSLGSGQGAVAFF	TGTGCCAGCAGCCTAGGTTCGGGACAGGGGGCCGTCGCTTTCTTT
NA	TRBV20-1	NA	TRBJ2-3	CSAILPDTQYF	TGCAGTGCTATTCTCCCAGATACGCAGTATTTT
NA	TRBV3-1/TRBV3-2	NA	TRBJ2-5	CASSQGRAGPPSETQYF	TGTGCCAGCAGCCAAGGCCGCGCGGGACCCCCGTCAGAGACCCAGTACTTC
TRBD1	TRBV5-1	NA	TRBJ1-2	CASSLDGQGGNYGYTF	TGCGCCAGCAGCTTGGATGGACAGGGCGGTAACTATGGCTACACCTTC
TRBD1	TRBV23-1	NA	TRBJ1-5	CASSDRGGQPQHF	TGCGCCAGCAGCGACAGGGGTGGACAGCCCCAGCATTTT
TRBD2	TRBV3-1/TRBV3-2	NA	TRBJ2-1	CASSQNLAGLNEQFF	TGTGCCAGCAGCCAGAACCTAGCGGGACTCAATGAGCAGTTCTTC
TRBD2	TRBV3-1/TRBV3-2	NA	TRBJ2-5	CASSLLAGGTETQYF	TGTGCCAGCAGCCTCTTAGCGGGGGGGACAGAGACCCAGTACTTC
NA	TRBV18	NA	TRBJ1-4	CASSPGRVSAAEKLFF	TGTGCCAGCTCACCCGGGAGGGTCTCCGCGGCCGAAAAACTGTTTTTT
NA	TRBV5-1	NA	TRBJ2-2	CASSLNLAGNTGELFF	TGCGCCAGCAGCTTGAATTTGGCAGGGAACACCGGGGAGCTGTTTTTT
NA	TRBV30	NA	TRBJ2-3	CAWSSGFTDTQYF	TGTGCCTGGAGTTCAGGGTTTACAGATACGCAGTATTTT
TRBD2	TRBV10-2	NA	TRBJ2-1	CASREAGGEYNEQFF	TGCGCCAGCAGGGAAGCGGGAGGAGAATACAATGAGCAGTTCTTC
NA	TRBV7-7	NA	TRBJ1-3	CASSFAVASGNTIYF	TGTGCCAGCAGCTTCGCCGTAGCCTCTGGAAACACCATATATTTT
NA	TRBV18	NA	TRBJ1-6	CASSPRTDNNSPLHF	TGTGCCAGCTCACCAAGGACAGACAATAATTCACCCCTCCACTTT
NA	TRBV28	NA	TRBJ1-5	CASSAAQGWRNQPQHF	TGTGCCAGCTCCGCGGCTCAGGGCTGGCGCAATCAGCCCCAGCATTTT
NA	TRBV24-1	few	TRBJ2-5	CATSETPGEYQETQYF	TGTGCCACCAGTGAAACACCGGGAGAGTACCAAGAGACCCAGTACTTC
NA	TRBV19	once	TRBJ2-3	CASSIELSDTQYF	TGTGCCAGTAGTATTGAACTATCAGATACGCAGTATTTT
NA	TRBV18	NA	TRBJ2-5	CASSPAGRETQYF	TGTGCCAGCTCACCGGCGGGGAGAGAGACCCAGTACTTC
NA	TRBV19	NA	TRBJ2-1	CASSPAVTYNEQFF	TGTGCCAGTAGCCCAGCGGTTACCTACAATGAGCAGTTCTTC
NA	TRBV24-1	NA	TRBJ2-1	CATSDFPRTNEQFF	TGTGCCACCAGTGATTTTCCCAGAACCAATGAGCAGTTCTTC
TRBD1	TRBV7-2	NA	TRBJ1-2	CASSPSWDRSYGYTF	TGTGCCAGCAGCCCATCCTGGGACAGAAGCTATGGCTACACCTTC
NA	TRBV9	NA	TRBJ2-1	CASSEEPRYNEQFF	TGTGCCAGCAGCGAAGAGCCCCGCTACAATGAGCAGTTCTTC
TRBD2	TRBV18	NA	TRBJ2-2	CASSPRTSGNTGELFF	TGTGCCAGCTCACCCCGGACTAGCGGGAACACCGGGGAGCTGTTTTTT
TRBD1	TRBV5-6	NA	TRBJ1-4	CASSLVSLGQSNEKLFF	TGTGCCAGCAGCTTGGTCTCTTTGGGACAGTCCAATGAAAAACTGTTTTTT
TRBD2	TRBV19	NA	TRBJ2-2	CASSILAGGDTGELFF	TGTGCCAGTAGTATACTAGCGGGAGGGGACACCGGGGAGCTGTTTTTT
NA	TRBV10-3	NA	TRBJ1-1	CAIRTGNTEAFF	TGTGCCATCAGAACAGGCAACACTGAAGCTTTCTTT